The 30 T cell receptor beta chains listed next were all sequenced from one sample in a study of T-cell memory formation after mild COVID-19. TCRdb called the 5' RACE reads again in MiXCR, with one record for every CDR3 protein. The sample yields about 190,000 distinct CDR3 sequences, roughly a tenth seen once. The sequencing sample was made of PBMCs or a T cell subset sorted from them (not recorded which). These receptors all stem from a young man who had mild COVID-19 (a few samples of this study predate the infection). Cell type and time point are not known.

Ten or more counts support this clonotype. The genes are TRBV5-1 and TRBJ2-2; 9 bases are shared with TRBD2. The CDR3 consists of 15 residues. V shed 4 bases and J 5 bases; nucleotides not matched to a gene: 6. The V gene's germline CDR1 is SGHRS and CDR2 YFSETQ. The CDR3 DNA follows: TGCGCCAGCAGCACATTAGCGGGGGAGACCGGGGAGCTGTTTTTT. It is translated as CASSTLAGETGELFF. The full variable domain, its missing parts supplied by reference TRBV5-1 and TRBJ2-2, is KAGVTQTPRYLIKTRGQQVTLSCSPISGHRSVSWYQQTPGQGLQFLFEYFSETQRNKGNFPGRFSGRQFSNSRSEMNVSTLELGDSALYLCASSTLAGETGELFFGEGSRLTVL.

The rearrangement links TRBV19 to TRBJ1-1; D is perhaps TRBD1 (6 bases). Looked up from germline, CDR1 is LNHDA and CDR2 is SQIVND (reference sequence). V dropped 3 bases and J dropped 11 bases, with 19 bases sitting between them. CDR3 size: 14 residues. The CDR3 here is CASSIDRRGVGAFF. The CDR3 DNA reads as TGTGCCAGTAGTATCGACAGGAGGGGTGTTGGGGCTTTCTTT. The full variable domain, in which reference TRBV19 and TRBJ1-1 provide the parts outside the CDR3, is DGGITQSPKYLFRKEGQNVTLSCEQNLNHDAMYWYRQDPGQGLRLIYYSQIVNDFQKGDIAEGYSVSREKKESFPLTVTSAQKNPTAFYLCASSIDRRGVGAFFGQGTRLTVV.

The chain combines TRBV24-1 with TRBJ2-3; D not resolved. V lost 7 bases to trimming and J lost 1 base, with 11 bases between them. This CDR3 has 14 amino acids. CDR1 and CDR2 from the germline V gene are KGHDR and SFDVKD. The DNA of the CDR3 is TGTGCCACCAGAGGCGCGCAGGGCACAGATACGCAGTATTTT. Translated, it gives CATRGAQGTDTQYF.

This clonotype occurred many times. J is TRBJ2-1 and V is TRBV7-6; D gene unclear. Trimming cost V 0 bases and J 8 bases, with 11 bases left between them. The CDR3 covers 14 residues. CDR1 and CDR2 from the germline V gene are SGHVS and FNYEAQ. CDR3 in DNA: TGTGCCAGCAGCTTAGCGTCCCGGTATGATGAGCAGTTCTTC. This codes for CASSLASRYDEQFF.

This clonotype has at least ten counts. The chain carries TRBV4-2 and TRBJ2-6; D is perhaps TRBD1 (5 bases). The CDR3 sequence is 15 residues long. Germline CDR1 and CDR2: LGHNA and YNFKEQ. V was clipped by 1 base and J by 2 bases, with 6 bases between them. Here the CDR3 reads CASSQVGAGANVLTF. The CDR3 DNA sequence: TGTGCCAGCAGCCAAGTAGGGGCTGGGGCCAACGTCCTGACTTTC.

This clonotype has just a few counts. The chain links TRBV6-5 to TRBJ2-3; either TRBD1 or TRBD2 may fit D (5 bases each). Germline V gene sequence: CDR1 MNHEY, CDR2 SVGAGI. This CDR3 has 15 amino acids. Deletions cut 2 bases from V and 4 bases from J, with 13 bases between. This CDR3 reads CASSYIPQGADTQYF. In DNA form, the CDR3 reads TGTGCCAGCAGTTACATCCCCCAGGGAGCAGATACGCAGTATTTT.

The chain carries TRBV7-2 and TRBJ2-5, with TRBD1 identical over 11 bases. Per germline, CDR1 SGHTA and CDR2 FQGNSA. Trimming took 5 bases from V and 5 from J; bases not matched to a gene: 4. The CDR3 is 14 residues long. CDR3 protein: CASSMDRGRETQYF. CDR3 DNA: TGTGCCAGCAGCATGGACAGGGGGCGGGAGACCCAGTACTTC.

The CDR3: CASTLGISGHSTDTQYF. CDR3 coding DNA: TGCGCCAGCACGCTTGGGATATCGGGACACTCCACAGATACGCAGTATTTT. The chain combines TRBV5-1 with TRBJ2-3; D is perhaps TRBD1 (6 bases). This CDR3 is built from 17 residues. Germline loops: CDR1 SGHRS, CDR2 YFSETQ. The V gene lost 6 bases and the J gene lost 2 bases, with 22 bases spanning the gap.

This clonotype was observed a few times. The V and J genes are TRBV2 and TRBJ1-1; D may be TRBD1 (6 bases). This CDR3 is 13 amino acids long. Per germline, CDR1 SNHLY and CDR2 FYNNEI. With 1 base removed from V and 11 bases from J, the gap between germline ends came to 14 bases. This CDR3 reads CASSEEFVRGAFF. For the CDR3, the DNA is TGTGCCAGCAGTGAAGAGTTTGTTAGGGGGGCTTTCTTT.

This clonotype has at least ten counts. CDR3 loop: CASRFSSATNEQFF. The CDR3 region has the DNA TGTGCCAGCAGGTTCTCCTCAGCGACTAATGAGCAGTTCTTC. The rearrangement links TRBV7-2 to TRBJ2-1, with unresolved D. Looked up from germline, CDR1 is SGHTA and CDR2 is FQGNSA. This CDR3 region has 14 residues. Trimming removed 6 bases from V and 7 bases from J, with 16 bases in between.

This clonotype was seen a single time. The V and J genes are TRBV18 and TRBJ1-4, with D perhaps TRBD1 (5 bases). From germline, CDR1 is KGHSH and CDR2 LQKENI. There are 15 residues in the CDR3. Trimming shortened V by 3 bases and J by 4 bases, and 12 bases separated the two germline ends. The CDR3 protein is CASSPTIRDNEKLFF. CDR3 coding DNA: TGTGCCAGCTCACCTACGATCAGGGATAATGAAAAACTGTTTTTT.

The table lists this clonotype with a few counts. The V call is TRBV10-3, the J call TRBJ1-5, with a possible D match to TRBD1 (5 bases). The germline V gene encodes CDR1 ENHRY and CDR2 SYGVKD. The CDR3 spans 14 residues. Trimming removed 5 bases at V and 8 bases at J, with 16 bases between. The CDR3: CAISMRGEREPQHF. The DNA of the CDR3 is TGTGCCATCAGTATGAGGGGTGAAAGGGAGCCCCAGCATTTT.

CDR3 in amino acids: CARDEYRDRIEKLFF. In DNA form, the CDR3 reads TGCGCCAGGGACGAATACCGGGACAGGATTGAAAAACTGTTTTTT. This chain connects TRBV5-1 to TRBJ1-4; 8 bases match TRBD1. Germline CDR1 reads SGHRS; CDR2 reads YFSETQ. The V segment lost 8 bases and the J segment 7 bases; nucleotides outside the gene matches: 13. This CDR3 is built from 15 residues. The full variable domain, in which reference TRBV5-1 and TRBJ1-4 provide the parts outside the CDR3, is KAGVTQTPRYLIKTRGQQVTLSCSPISGHRSVSWYQQTPGQGLQFLFEYFSETQRNKGNFPGRFSGRQFSNSRSEMNVSTLELGDSALYLCARDEYRDRIEKLFFGSGTQLSVL.

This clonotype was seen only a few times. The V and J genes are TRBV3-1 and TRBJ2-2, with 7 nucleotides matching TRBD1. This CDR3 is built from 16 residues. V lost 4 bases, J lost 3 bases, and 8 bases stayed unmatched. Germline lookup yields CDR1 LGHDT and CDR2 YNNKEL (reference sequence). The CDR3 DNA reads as TGTGCCAGCAGCCTAGGACAGGCCGGGTACACCGGGGAGCTGTTTTTT. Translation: CASSLGQAGYTGELFF.

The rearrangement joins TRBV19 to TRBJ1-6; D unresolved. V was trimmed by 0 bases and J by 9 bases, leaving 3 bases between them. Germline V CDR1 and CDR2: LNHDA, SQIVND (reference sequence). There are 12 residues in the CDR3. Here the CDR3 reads CASSIEGSPLHF. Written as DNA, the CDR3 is TGTGCCAGTAGTATAGAAGGTTCACCCCTCCACTTT.

The CDR3 loop is CASSQTAGNEKLFF. In DNA, the CDR3 is TGTGCCAGCAGTCAGACAGCAGGAAATGAAAAACTGTTTTTT. This chain links TRBV7-9 with TRBJ1-4; a weak D match, TRBD1 (5 bases). Germline lookup yields CDR1 SEHNR and CDR2 FQNEAQ (reference sequence). The CDR3 has 14 residues. V shed 6 bases and J shed 5 bases, with 13 bases lying between them.

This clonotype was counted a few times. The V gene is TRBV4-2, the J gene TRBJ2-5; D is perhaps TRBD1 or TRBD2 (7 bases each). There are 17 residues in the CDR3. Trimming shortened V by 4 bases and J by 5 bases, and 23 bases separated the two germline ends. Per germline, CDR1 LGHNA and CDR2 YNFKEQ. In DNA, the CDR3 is TGTGCCAGCAGCCCACGATCAGGGGGGGGGCCTTTGGAGACCCAGTACTTC. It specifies CASSPRSGGGPLETQYF.

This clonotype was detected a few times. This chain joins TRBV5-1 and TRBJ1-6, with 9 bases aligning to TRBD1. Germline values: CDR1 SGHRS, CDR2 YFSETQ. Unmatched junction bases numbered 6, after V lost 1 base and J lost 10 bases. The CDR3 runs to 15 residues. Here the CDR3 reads CASSLRETGGSPLHF. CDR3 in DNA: TGCGCCAGCAGCTTGAGGGAGACAGGGGGGTCACCCCTCCACTTT. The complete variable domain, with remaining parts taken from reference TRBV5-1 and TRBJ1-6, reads KAGVTQTPRYLIKTRGQQVTLSCSPISGHRSVSWYQQTPGQGLQFLFEYFSETQRNKGNFPGRFSGRQFSNSRSEMNVSTLELGDSALYLCASSLRETGGSPLHFGNGTRLTVT.

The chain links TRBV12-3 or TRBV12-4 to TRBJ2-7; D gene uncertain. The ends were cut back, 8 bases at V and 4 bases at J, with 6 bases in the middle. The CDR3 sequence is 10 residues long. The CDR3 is CASGQYEQYV. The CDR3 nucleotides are TGTGCCAGCGGGCAGTACGAGCAGTACGTC.

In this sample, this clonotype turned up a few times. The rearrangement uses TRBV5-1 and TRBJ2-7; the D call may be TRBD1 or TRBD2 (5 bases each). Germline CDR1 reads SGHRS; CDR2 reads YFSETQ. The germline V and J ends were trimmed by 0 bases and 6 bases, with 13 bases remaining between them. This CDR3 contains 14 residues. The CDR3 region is CASSLGGVEGEQYF. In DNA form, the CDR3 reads TGCGCCAGCAGCTTGGGAGGGGTAGAGGGCGAGCAGTACTTC.

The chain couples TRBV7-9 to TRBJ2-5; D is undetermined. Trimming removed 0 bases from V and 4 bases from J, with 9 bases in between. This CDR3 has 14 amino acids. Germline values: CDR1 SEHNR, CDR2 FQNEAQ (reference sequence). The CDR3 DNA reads TGTGCCAGCAGCTTAGCGGGGTTTCGAGAGACCCAGTACTTC. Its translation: CASSLAGFRETQYF.

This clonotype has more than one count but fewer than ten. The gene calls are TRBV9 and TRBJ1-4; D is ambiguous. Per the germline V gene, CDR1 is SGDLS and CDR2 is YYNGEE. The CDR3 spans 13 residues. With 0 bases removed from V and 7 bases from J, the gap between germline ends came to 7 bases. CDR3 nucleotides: TGTGCCAGCAGCGTAGGGTCCGGTGAAAAACTGTTTTTT. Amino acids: CASSVGSGEKLFF.

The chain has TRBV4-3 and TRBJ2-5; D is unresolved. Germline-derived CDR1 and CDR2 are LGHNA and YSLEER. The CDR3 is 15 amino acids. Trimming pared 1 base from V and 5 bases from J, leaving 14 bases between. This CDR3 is CASSQVVVGGETQYF. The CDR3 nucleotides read TGCGCCAGCAGCCAAGTGGTCGTAGGTGGTGAGACCCAGTACTTC.

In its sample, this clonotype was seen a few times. The CDR3 coding sequence is TGTGCCAGCAGTTACGAATCGCTCGGGGGCTACACCTTC. Amino acid sequence: CASSYESLGGYTF. The J gene is TRBJ1-2, the V gene TRBV6-6; D unclear. The CDR3 contains 13 residues. The V end was cut by 2 bases, the J end by 8 bases, with 12 bases between. Germline CDR1 is MNHNY and CDR2 is SVGAGI (reference sequence).

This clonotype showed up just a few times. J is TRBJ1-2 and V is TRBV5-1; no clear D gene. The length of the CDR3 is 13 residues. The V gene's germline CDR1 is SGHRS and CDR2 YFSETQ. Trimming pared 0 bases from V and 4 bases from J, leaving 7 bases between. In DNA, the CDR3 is TGCGCCAGCAGCTTGGTGGGCCCCTATGGCTACACCTTC. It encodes CASSLVGPYGYTF.

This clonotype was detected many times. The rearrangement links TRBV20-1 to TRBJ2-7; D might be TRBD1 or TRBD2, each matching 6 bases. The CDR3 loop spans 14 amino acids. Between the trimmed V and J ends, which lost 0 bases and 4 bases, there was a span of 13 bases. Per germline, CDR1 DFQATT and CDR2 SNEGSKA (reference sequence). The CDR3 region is CSARDSGAFYEQYV. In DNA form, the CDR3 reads TGCAGTGCTAGAGATTCGGGGGCCTTTTACGAGCAGTACGTC.

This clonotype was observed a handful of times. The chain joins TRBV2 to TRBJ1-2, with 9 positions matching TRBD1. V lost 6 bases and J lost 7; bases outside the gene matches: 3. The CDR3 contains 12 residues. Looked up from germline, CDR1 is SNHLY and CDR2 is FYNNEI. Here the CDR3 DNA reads TGTGCCAGCAGGGACAGGGGAGGTGGCTACACCTTC. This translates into CASRDRGGGYTF.

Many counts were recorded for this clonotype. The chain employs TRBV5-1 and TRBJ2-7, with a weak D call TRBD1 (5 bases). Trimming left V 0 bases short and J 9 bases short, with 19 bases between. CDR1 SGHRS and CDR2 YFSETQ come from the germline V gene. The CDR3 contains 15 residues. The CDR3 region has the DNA TGCGCCAGCAGCTTGGCCTATGGGGCGCTGAGTGTGCAGTACTTC. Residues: CASSLAYGALSVQYF.

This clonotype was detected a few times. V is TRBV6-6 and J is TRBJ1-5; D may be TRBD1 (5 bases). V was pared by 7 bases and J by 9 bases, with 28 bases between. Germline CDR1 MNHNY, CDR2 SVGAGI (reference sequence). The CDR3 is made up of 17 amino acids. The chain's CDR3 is CASIDAVGEGALRPQHF. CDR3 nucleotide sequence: TGTGCCAGCATCGACGCCGTGGGGGAGGGAGCCTTACGGCCCCAGCATTTT.

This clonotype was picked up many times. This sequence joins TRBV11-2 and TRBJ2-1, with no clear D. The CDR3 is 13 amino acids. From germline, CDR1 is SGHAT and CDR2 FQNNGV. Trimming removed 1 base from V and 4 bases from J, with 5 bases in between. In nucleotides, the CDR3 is TGTGCCAGCAGCTTAGGACGGTACAATGAGCAGTTCTTC. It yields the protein CASSLGRYNEQFF.